The clone carrying this TCR beta chain turned up a few times. Its antigen is undetermined. Sample time point: after neoadjuvant nivolumab, at surgical resection. This specimen belongs to a study of neoadjuvant anti-PD-1 for oral cavity cancer. Findings and caveats of the study: Larger post-treatment preexisting tumor clones tracked with greater tumor shrinkage.

The CDR3 has 14 amino acids. V lost 4 bases to trimming and J lost 4 bases; unmatched junction nucleotides: 5. Germline V CDR1 and CDR2: SGHDT, YYEEEE. This table comes from immunoSEQ multiplex PCR, and its TCRdb copy is limited to in-frame clones, with some not included. This repertoire shows about 25,000 clones, about 26% found once; its top ten account for roughly 15%. The source of this sequence is a person aged 35-79 years with oral cavity squamous cell carcinoma. The rearrangement uses TRBV5-6 and TRBJ2-5; 9 bases map to TRBD1. The sample here was tumor tissue, taken after nivolumab (anti-PD-1) treatment. CDR3 bases: TGTGCCAGCAGCCTACCGACAGGGGGAGAGACCCAGTACTTC. Its translation: CASSLPTGGETQYF. The full variable domain, its missing parts supplied by reference TRBV5-6 and TRBJ2-5, is DAGVTQSPTHLIKTRGQQVTLRCSPKSGHDTVSWYQQALGQGPQFIFQYYEEEERQRGNFPDRFSGHQFPNYSSELNVNALLLGDSALYLCASSLPTGGETQYFGPGTRLLVL.